This passage covers 15 T cell receptor beta chains from one sample sequenced in a study of CD8 T cells in ankylosing spondylitis. TCRdb passed the 5' RACE reads through MiXCR, listing each CDR3 protein once. The sample contains 220,000 or so distinct CDR3 sequences, 8% to 11% of which appear only once. Sequenced input: blood, either unsorted or a sorted T cell fraction (not recorded which). These receptors were collected from a male donor with ankylosing spondylitis or in good health (not recorded which).

This clonotype was found many times. The chain has TRBV12-3 or TRBV12-4 and TRBJ2-7; 9 bases line up with TRBD1. The CDR3 totals 16 residues. The ends lost 6 bases at V and 0 bases at J; junction bases unmatched: 9. The CDR3 sequence is CASSPGQGRDSYEQYF. CDR3 DNA sequence: TGTGCCAGCAGCCCGGGACAGGGACGTGACTCCTACGAGCAGTACTTC.

This clonotype was observed at least ten times. This chain joins TRBV5-1 and TRBJ2-3; D might be TRBD2 (5 bases). Germline V gives CDR1 SGHRS, CDR2 YFSETQ. Trimming cost V 0 bases and J 2 bases, with 7 bases left between them. The CDR3 is 14 residues long. This chain's CDR3 is CASSLDGVTDTQYF. CDR3 in DNA: TGCGCCAGCAGCTTGGACGGGGTCACAGATACGCAGTATTTT.

In its sample, this clonotype was seen many times. The CDR3 region has the DNA TGTGCCACCAGCAGAGATGGTCTATTCGGGCAGTATTTT. This codes for CATSRDGLFGQYF. The chain joins TRBV15 to TRBJ2-3; no clear D gene. V was shortened by 0 bases and J by 11 bases, with 12 bases between the two germline ends. CDR3 length: 13 amino acids. Germline V CDR1 and CDR2: LNHNV, YYDKDF (reference sequence).

This clonotype was seen at least ten times. The chain has TRBV28 and TRBJ2-1; D gene ambiguous. Germline CDR1 MDHEN, CDR2 SYDVKM. This CDR3 has 15 residues. V was shortened by 6 bases and J by 4 bases, with 16 bases between the two germline ends. The CDR3 DNA sequence: TGTGCCAGCAGCCCCCGGACGGAACCTTACAATGAGCAGTTCTTC. Translation gives CASSPRTEPYNEQFF.

At least ten counts were recorded for this clonotype. This CDR3 is CASSALPTDSSYNSPLHF. The CDR3 nucleotides are TGCGCCAGCAGCGCCCTTCCGACAGATTCCTCCTATAATTCACCCCTCCACTTT. V and J are TRBV10-2 and TRBJ1-6; tentatively, D is TRBD1 (5 bases). V was cut by 6 bases and J by 0 bases, with 18 bases left in between. Germline values: CDR1 WSHSY, CDR2 SAAADI. The CDR3 runs 18 residues.

The sample holds many counts of this clonotype. The chain uses TRBV20-1 and TRBJ2-3, with D possibly matching TRBD2 (7 bases). This CDR3 contains 15 residues. Germline CDR1 DFQATT, CDR2 SNEGSKA (reference sequence). Deletions cut 3 bases from V and 3 bases from J, with 16 bases between. The CDR3 spells CSARRGGVSTDTQYF. The CDR3 DNA is TGCAGTGCTAGGAGGGGGGGCGTATCGACAGATACGCAGTATTTT.

This clonotype was counted a few times. V is TRBV12-3 or TRBV12-4 and J is TRBJ1-2, with TRBD1 matching 7 bases. The V gene end was trimmed by 6 bases and the J gene end by 7 bases; junction bases not matched to a gene: 11. This CDR3 is built from 14 residues. This CDR3 is CASSQTNRDSGYTF. CDR3 sequence (DNA): TGTGCCAGCAGCCAAACGAACCGGGACAGTGGCTACACCTTC.

The gene calls are TRBV30 and TRBJ1-2; possibly TRBD1 for D (5 bases). The ends were cut back, 0 bases at V and 7 bases at J, with 12 bases in the middle. This CDR3 region has 13 residues. Germline assignment: CDR1 GTSNPN and CDR2 SVGIG (reference sequence). The CDR3 DNA follows: TGTGCCTGGAGTGTCTCGGGGGAGGGTGGCTACACCTTC. Its protein is CAWSVSGEGGYTF.

At least ten counts were recorded for this clonotype. The V call is TRBV7-9, the J call TRBJ2-2; maybe TRBD2 (6 bases). V lost 3 bases, J lost 4 bases, and 9 bases lay in between. This CDR3 is 14 amino acids long. Looked up from germline, CDR1 is SEHNR and CDR2 is FQNEAQ (reference sequence). The CDR3: CASSLAGPTGELFF. The CDR3 DNA follows: TGTGCCAGCAGCTTGGCGGGACCCACCGGGGAGCTGTTTTTT.

The chain joins TRBV27 to TRBJ1-2; 11 bases are shared with TRBD1. The germline V gene encodes CDR1 MNHEY and CDR2 SMNVEV (reference sequence). The CDR3 spans 15 residues. V lost 4 bases to trimming and J lost 8 bases; unmatched junction nucleotides: 9. The CDR3: CASSSPPGQGVGYTF. Written as DNA, the CDR3 is TGTGCCAGCAGTTCGCCTCCGGGACAGGGGGTCGGCTACACCTTC.

This clonotype was counted ten times or more. This chain uses TRBV20-1 with TRBJ2-3, with D tentatively TRBD1 (5 bases). This CDR3 has 19 residues. V shed 0 bases and J shed 3 bases, with 25 bases lying between them. Germline-derived CDR1 and CDR2 are DFQATT and SNEGSKA (reference sequence). CDR3 coding DNA: TGCAGTGCTAGAGATTGGCTGTCGAGGCAGGGATTAAGTACAGATACGCAGTATTTT. It specifies CSARDWLSRQGLSTDTQYF.

In its sample, this clonotype was seen many times. V gene TRBV20-1 combines with J gene TRBJ1-2, with TRBD1 matching over 7 bases. The germline CDR1 and CDR2 sequences are DFQATT and SNEGSKA (reference sequence). Losses at the gene ends were 5 bases for V and 4 bases for J; bases not matched to a gene: 7. The CDR3 is made up of 13 amino acids. CDR3 sequence: CSAATGQTYGYTF. CDR3 nucleotide sequence: TGCAGTGCTGCGACGGGACAGACCTATGGCTACACCTTC.

The chain recombines TRBV30 with TRBJ2-1, with 8 bases lining up with TRBD2. The CDR3 has 14 residues. The germline V gene encodes CDR1 GTSNPN and CDR2 SVGIG (reference sequence). V gave up 2 bases and J gave up 4 bases; unmatched junction bases: 4. CDR3 bases: TGTGCCTGGAGTTCGGGGGGGGGTTACAATGAGCAGTTCTTC. It translates to CAWSSGGGYNEQFF.

This clonotype appeared many times. The chain is built from TRBV5-1 and TRBJ1-1, with 7 bases lining up with TRBD1. Germline values: CDR1 SGHRS, CDR2 YFSETQ. V dropped 4 bases and J dropped 4; count of bases not matched to a gene: 7. CDR3 size: 14 residues. The CDR3 spells CASSPRGGGTEAFF. In nucleotides, the CDR3 is TGCGCCAGCAGCCCCAGGGGGGGTGGCACTGAAGCTTTCTTT.

This clonotype was seen a few times. The chain uses TRBV7-9 and TRBJ1-5; the D is unclear. CDR3 size: 13 residues. CDR1 is SEHNR and CDR2 is FQNEAQ in the germline V gene (reference sequence). The germline V and J ends were trimmed by 1 base and 10 bases, with 11 bases remaining between them. The CDR3 here is CASSLGGDSPQHF. The CDR3 bases are TGTGCCAGCAGCTTAGGAGGCGATAGCCCCCAGCATTTT. The entire variable domain, with the rest obtained from reference TRBV7-9 and TRBJ1-5, is as follows: DTGVSQNPRHKITKRGQNVTFRCDPISEHNRLYWYRQTLGQGPEFLTYFQNEAQLEKSRLLSDRFSAERPKGSFSTLEIQRTEQGDSAMYLCASSLGGDSPQHFGDGTRLSIL.